This passage covers 26 T cell receptor beta chains from one sample sequenced in a study of cytomegalovirus exposure and HLA in healthy donors. 13 Jbeta primers and 60 Vbeta primers were used for the PCR. Profiling relied on immunoSEQ multiplex PCR, and the TCRdb table lists in-frame clones only, not all of them. This sample's table has under 40,000 clones. The sample consisted of PBMCs. The receptors come from a middle-aged woman in good health and CMV-seropositive.

The chain combines TRBV2 with TRBJ2-7; 9 bases are a match to TRBD2. This CDR3 region has 15 residues. Germline trimming cut 5 bases from V and 0 bases from J; bases unmatched to any gene: 5. The germline gives CDR1 SNHLY, CDR2 FYNNEI. The CDR3 DNA sequence: TGTGCCAGCAGTAGAACACTAGCGGGCTCCTACGAGCAGTACTTC. Translated, it gives CASSRTLAGSYEQYF.

The genes are TRBV4-1 and TRBJ1-1, with a weak D call TRBD1 (5 bases). The CDR3 consists of 15 residues. The V gene's germline CDR1 is MGHRA and CDR2 YSYEKL. Trimming shortened V by 4 bases and J by 1 base, and 13 bases separated the two germline ends. CDR3 sequence reads: CASSPVGRSNTEAFF. As DNA, the CDR3 is TGCGCCAGCAGCCCGGTGGGGCGTTCGAACACTGAAGCTTTCTTT.

The rearrangement joins TRBV4-3 to TRBJ1-5; possible D gene TRBD1, 5 bases. CDR1 is LGHNA, CDR2 YSLEER, per germline. The V end was cut by 3 bases, the J end by 3 bases, with 12 bases between. The length of the CDR3 is 15 residues. The CDR3 DNA reads TGCGCCAGCAGCCAGGAAACAGGTTCCAATCAGCCCCAGCATTTT. Protein product: CASSQETGSNQPQHF.

The chain links TRBV6-1 to TRBJ2-7, with D uncertain. V was shortened by 1 base and J by 6 bases, with 16 bases between the two germline ends. The CDR3 contains 15 residues. In germline, CDR1 is MNHNS, CDR2 SASEGT. The CDR3 reads CASSEEALPSTEQYF. In nucleotides, the CDR3 is TGTGCCAGCAGTGAAGAAGCATTACCGTCTACCGAGCAGTACTTC.

This chain uses TRBV2 with TRBJ2-5, with D perhaps TRBD1 (5 bases). In germline, CDR1 is SNHLY, CDR2 FYNNEI. This CDR3 comprises 18 residues. Trimming stripped 3 bases from V and 3 bases from J, with 23 bases between. The CDR3 nucleotides read TGTGCCAGCAGTGACCTTGCCCCAGGGTATTTTGGCGAAGAGACCCAGTACTTC. This encodes CASSDLAPGYFGEETQYF.

The rearrangement joins TRBV25-1 to TRBJ1-1, with unresolved D. Germline CDR1 is MGHDK and CDR2 is SYGVNS. The CDR3 is 15 amino acids. V lost 4 bases to trimming and J lost 2 bases, with 14 bases between them. The CDR3 DNA reads as TGTGCCAGCAGTGCCCCACTCCCTAGAAACACTGAAGCTTTCTTT. It is translated as CASSAPLPRNTEAFF.

This clone is labeled medium-sized based on frequency. Other nucleotide sequences from this sample produce the same CDR3. The rearrangement links TRBV19 to TRBJ2-2; 9 bases align to TRBD1. The CDR3 runs to 14 residues. CDR1 and CDR2 (germline): LNHDA, SQIVND (reference sequence). After removal of 6 bases from V and 5 bases from J, the junction contained 4 bases not matched to a gene. The CDR3 loop reads CASSIQGATGELFF. CDR3 in DNA: TGTGCCAGTAGCATACAGGGGGCAACCGGGGAGCTGTTTTTT.

This chain links TRBV9 with TRBJ2-1, with TRBD1 identical over 10 bases. The trim removed 1 base at V and 4 bases at J, leaving 5 bases unmatched. There are 16 residues in the CDR3. Germline CDR1 is SGDLS and CDR2 is YYNGEE. The CDR3 sequence is CASSVQGQGIYNEQFF. The CDR3 nucleotides are TGTGCCAGCAGCGTACAGGGACAGGGGATTTACAATGAGCAGTTCTTC. The full variable domain, its missing parts supplied by reference TRBV9 and TRBJ2-1, is DSGVTQTPKHLITATGQRVTLRCSPRSGDLSVYWYQQSLDQGLQFLIQYYNGEERAKGNILERFSAQQFPDLHSELNLSSLELGDSALYFCASSVQGQGIYNEQFFGPGTRLTVL.

J is TRBJ1-3 and V is TRBV14; tentative D call: TRBD1 (5 bases). The V gene lost 4 bases and the J gene lost 9 bases, with 16 bases spanning the gap. The V gene's germline CDR1 is SGHDN and CDR2 FVKESK. The CDR3 extends over 14 amino acids. Here the CDR3 DNA reads TGTGCCAGCAGCCCCGGGGGTGCCCGGATCACCATATATTTT. Protein sequence: CASSPGGARITIYF.

This chain connects TRBV29-1 to TRBJ1-1, with D possibly matching TRBD1 (5 bases). The ends were cut back, 6 bases at V and 5 bases at J, with 22 bases in the middle. There are 15 residues in the CDR3. The germline CDR1 and CDR2 sequences are SQVTM and ANQGSEA. The CDR3 nucleotides are TGCAGCGTCTCTCTTCGGGGGGTGGAACTGACTGAAGCTTTCTTT. Encoded protein: CSVSLRGVELTEAFF.

The genes are TRBV6-1 and TRBJ1-2, with a tentative D call TRBD1 (5 bases). The V gene lost 3 bases and the J gene lost 5 bases, with 7 bases spanning the gap. Germline-derived CDR1 and CDR2 are MNHNS and SASEGT. The CDR3 extends over 12 amino acids. The CDR3 sequence is CASSETAYGYTF. DNA of the CDR3: TGTGCCAGCAGTGAGACAGCTTATGGCTACACCTTC.

This chain joins TRBV2 and TRBJ2-1, with D unresolved. V lost 2 bases and J 8 bases, leaving 4 bases between the germline ends. CDR3 length: 11 residues. Per germline, CDR1 SNHLY and CDR2 FYNNEI. CDR3 in DNA: TGTGCCAGCAGTGAACGAGATGAGCAGTTCTTC. This gives the protein CASSERDEQFF.

This rearrangement joins TRBV6-1 to TRBJ1-5; no reliable D call. V lost 5 bases and J 7 bases, leaving 12 bases between the germline ends. The CDR3 length is 13 residues. CDR1 is MNHNS, CDR2 SASEGT, per germline. Written as DNA, the CDR3 is TGTGCCAGCAGTTCCGGTCTAGGCCAGCCCCAGCATTTT. It encodes CASSSGLGQPQHF.

The chain carries TRBV7-3 and TRBJ2-7, with a possible D match to TRBD2 (6 bases). The germline V gene encodes CDR1 SGHTA and CDR2 FQGTGA. V gave up 5 bases and J gave up 6 bases, with 8 bases separating them. CDR3 length: 11 residues. The CDR3 DNA is TGTGCCAGCAGCGCGGGGAGCGAGCAGTACTTC. Amino acid sequence: CASSAGSEQYF. The complete variable domain, with remaining parts taken from reference TRBV7-3 and TRBJ2-7, reads GAGVSQTPSNKVTEKGKYVELRCDPISGHTALYWYRQSLGQGPEFLIYFQGTGAADDSGLPNDRFFAVRPEGSVSTLKIQRTERGDSAVYLCASSAGSEQYFGPGTRLTVT.

The chain has TRBV11-3 and TRBJ2-1; 8 positions match TRBD2. The CDR3 extends over 17 amino acids. Unmatched junction bases numbered 14, after V lost 3 bases and J lost 7 bases. Germline values: CDR1 SGHNT, CDR2 YENEEA. DNA for the CDR3: TGTGCCAGCAGCTTTAGATACGCGGGAGGCCCCTCGAATGAGCAGTTCTTC. This codes for CASSFRYAGGPSNEQFF.

This chain links TRBV5-1 with TRBJ2-2; 9 bases are shared with TRBD1. The length of the CDR3 is 14 residues. Germline trimming cut 4 bases from V and 4 bases from J; bases unmatched to any gene: 2. Germline CDR1 SGHRS, CDR2 YFSETQ. The CDR3 protein is CASSTDRGTGELFF. The CDR3 DNA is TGCGCCAGCAGCACGGACAGGGGCACCGGGGAGCTGTTTTTT.

In DNA form, the CDR3 reads TGTGCCAGCAGCCAACCAGCGGAGGATACGCAGTATTTT. Translating it yields CASSQPAEDTQYF. This chain links TRBV4-2 with TRBJ2-3, with a tentative D call TRBD2 (5 bases). CDR1 LGHNA and CDR2 YNFKEQ come from the germline V gene. Trimming cost V 2 bases and J 6 bases, with 9 bases left between them. CDR3 length equals 13 residues.

The chain has TRBV15 and TRBJ2-7; TRBD2 is a possible D gene (6 bases). The germline CDR1 and CDR2 sequences are LNHNV and YYDKDF (reference sequence). The CDR3 extends over 16 amino acids. The V and J ends lost 0 bases and 3 bases respectively, with 15 bases between them. CDR3 coding DNA: TGTGCCACCAGCAGAGAGAGAGGGCAGGGACTCTACGAGCAGTACTTC. Translated: CATSRERGQGLYEQYF.

The chain joins TRBV6-5 to TRBJ2-7; 7 positions match TRBD2. V dropped 5 bases and J dropped 5; count of bases not matched to a gene: 6. The CDR3 is 13 residues long. Germline V gene sequence: CDR1 MNHEY, CDR2 SVGAGI. The CDR3 region is CASSTGGGNEQYF. CDR3 bases: TGTGCCAGCAGTACGGGGGGTGGCAACGAGCAGTACTTC.

The V gene is TRBV6-1, the J gene TRBJ1-5, with 10 bases matching TRBD1. The CDR3 loop spans 14 amino acids. Per germline, CDR1 MNHNS and CDR2 SASEGT. Unmatched junction bases numbered 1, after V lost 4 bases and J lost 4 bases. The CDR3 loop reads CASSGTGGNQPQHF. CDR3 coding DNA: TGTGCCAGCAGTGGGACAGGGGGGAATCAGCCCCAGCATTTT.

This rearrangement joins TRBV4-2 to TRBJ1-1, with 8 bases aligning to TRBD1. V trimming: 4 bases; J trimming: 0 bases; junction bases outside the gene matches: 4. Germline V lookup: CDR1 LGHNA, CDR2 YNFKEQ. This CDR3 has 15 amino acids. The CDR3 region has the DNA TGTGCCAGCAGCCGAGGGGGACAGGTGAACACTGAAGCTTTCTTT. Translation: CASSRGGQVNTEAFF.

This chain uses TRBV30 with TRBJ1-2; weak D call: TRBD1 (5 bases). Trimming took 3 bases from V and 4 from J, leaving 9 bases between them. Germline V gene lookup returns CDR1 GTSNPN and CDR2 SVGIG (reference sequence). The CDR3 extends over 12 amino acids. The CDR3 coding sequence is TGTGCCTGGAGGTTGGGGCTCTATGGCTACACCTTC. It specifies CAWRLGLYGYTF.

The chain carries TRBV7-3 and TRBJ2-7, with D tentatively TRBD2 (6 bases). The germline V gene has CDR1 SGHTA and CDR2 FQGTGA. V was shortened by 6 bases and J by 3 bases, with 18 bases between the two germline ends. The CDR3 contains 15 residues. In nucleotides, the CDR3 is TGTGCCAGCAGTGCTGGTAGCGGAGGGCTCTACGAGCAGTACTTC. Its translation: CASSAGSGGLYEQYF. Full variable domain (missing parts from reference TRBV7-3 and TRBJ2-7): GAGVSQTPSNKVTEKGKYVELRCDPISGHTALYWYRQSLGQGPEFLIYFQGTGAADDSGLPNDRFFAVRPEGSVSTLKIQRTERGDSAVYLCASSAGSGGLYEQYFGPGTRLTVT.

The chain has TRBV7-9 and TRBJ1-1; TRBD1 matches at 12 bases. The CDR3 runs to 14 residues. The V gene end was trimmed by 5 bases and the J gene end by 7 bases; junction bases not matched to a gene: 5. Germline V gene lookup returns CDR1 SEHNR and CDR2 FQNEAQ (reference sequence). The CDR3 coding sequence is TGTGCCAGCAGCAACCGGGACAGGGGGCGTGAAGCTTTCTTT. It translates to CASSNRDRGREAFF.

The chain couples TRBV18 to TRBJ2-7; the match to TRBD2 covers 7 bases. The CDR3 has 13 amino acids. Germline V gene sequence: CDR1 KGHSH, CDR2 LQKENI. V lost 3 bases to trimming and J lost 7 bases; unmatched junction nucleotides: 6. The CDR3 region is CASSPGREREQYF. For the CDR3, the DNA is TGTGCCAGCTCACCGGGGCGGGAGCGGGAGCAGTACTTC.

The chain is built from TRBV28 and TRBJ2-7, with 8 bases identical to TRBD1. This CDR3 is 14 amino acids long. Germline trimming cut 6 bases from V and 7 bases from J; bases unmatched to any gene: 11. Germline V lookup: CDR1 MDHEN, CDR2 SYDVKM. CDR3 in amino acids: CASSPGTGLGEQYF. In DNA, the CDR3 is TGTGCCAGCAGCCCCGGGACAGGCCTGGGGGAGCAGTACTTC.